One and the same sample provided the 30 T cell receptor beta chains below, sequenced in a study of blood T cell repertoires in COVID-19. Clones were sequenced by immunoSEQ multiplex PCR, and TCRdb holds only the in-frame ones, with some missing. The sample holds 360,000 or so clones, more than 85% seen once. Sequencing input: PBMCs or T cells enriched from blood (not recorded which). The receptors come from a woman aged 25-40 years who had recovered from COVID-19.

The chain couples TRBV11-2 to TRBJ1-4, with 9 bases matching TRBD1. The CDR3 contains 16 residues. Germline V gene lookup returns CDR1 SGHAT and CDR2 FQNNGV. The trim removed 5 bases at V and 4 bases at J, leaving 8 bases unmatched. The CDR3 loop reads CASSHGTGGVNEKLFF. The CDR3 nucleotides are TGTGCCAGCAGCCACGGCACAGGGGGCGTTAATGAAAAACTGTTTTTT.

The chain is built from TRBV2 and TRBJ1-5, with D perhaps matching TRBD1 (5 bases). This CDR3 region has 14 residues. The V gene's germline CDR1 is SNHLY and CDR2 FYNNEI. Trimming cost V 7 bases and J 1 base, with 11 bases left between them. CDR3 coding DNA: TGTGCCAGCATGGAGGGGAGAAGCAATCAGCCCCAGCATTTT. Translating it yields CASMEGRSNQPQHF. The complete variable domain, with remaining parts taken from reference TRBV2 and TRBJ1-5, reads EPEVTQTPSHQVTQMGQEVILRCVPISNHLYFYWYRQILGQKVEFLVSFYNNEISEKSEIFDDQFSVERPDGSNFTLKIRSTKLEDSAMYFCASMEGRSNQPQHFGDGTRLSIL.

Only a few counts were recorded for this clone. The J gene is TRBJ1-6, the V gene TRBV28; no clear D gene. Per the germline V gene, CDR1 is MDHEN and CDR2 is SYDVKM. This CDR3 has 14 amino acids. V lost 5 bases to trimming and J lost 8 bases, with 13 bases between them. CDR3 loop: CASSPSTGDSPLHF. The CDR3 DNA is TGTGCCAGCAGTCCATCTACCGGGGATTCACCCCTCCACTTT. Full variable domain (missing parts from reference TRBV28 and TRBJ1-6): DVKVTQSSRYLVKRTGEKVFLECVQDMDHENMFWYRQDPGLGLRLIYFSYDVKMKEKGDIPEGYSVSREKKERFSLILESASTNQTSMYLCASSPSTGDSPLHFGNGTRLTVT.

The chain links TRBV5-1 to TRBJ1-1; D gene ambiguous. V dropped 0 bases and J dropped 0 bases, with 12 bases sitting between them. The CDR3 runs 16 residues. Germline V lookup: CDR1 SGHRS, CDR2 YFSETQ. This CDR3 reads CASSLDNAGMNTEAFF. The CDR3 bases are TGCGCCAGCAGCTTGGACAACGCAGGAATGAACACTGAAGCTTTCTTT.

Here the CDR3 DNA reads TGTGCCAGCAGCCAAGGAAGACAGGGGCGGACTGAAGCTTTCTTT. It encodes CASSQGRQGRTEAFF. The chain combines TRBV3-1 (or the pseudogene TRBV3-2) with TRBJ1-1; 8 bases line up with TRBD1. The CDR3 consists of 15 residues. The V segment lost 1 base and the J segment 5 bases; nucleotides outside the gene matches: 6. Germline-derived CDR1 and CDR2 are LGHDT and YNNKEL (reference sequence).

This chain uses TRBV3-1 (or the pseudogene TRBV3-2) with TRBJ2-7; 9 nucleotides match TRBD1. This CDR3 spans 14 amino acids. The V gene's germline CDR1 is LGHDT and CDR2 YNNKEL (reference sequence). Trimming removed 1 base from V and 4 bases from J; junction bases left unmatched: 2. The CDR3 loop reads CASSQVGTGYEQYF. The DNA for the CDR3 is TGTGCCAGCAGCCAAGTGGGGACAGGGTACGAGCAGTACTTC.

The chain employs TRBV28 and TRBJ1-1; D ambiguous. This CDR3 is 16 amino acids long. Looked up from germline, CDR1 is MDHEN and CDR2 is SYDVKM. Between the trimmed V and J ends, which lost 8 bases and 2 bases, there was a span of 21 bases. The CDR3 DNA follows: TGTGCCAGCGCCGCCGGCGGTACCCAAATTAACACTGAAGCTTTCTTT. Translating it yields CASAAGGTQINTEAFF.

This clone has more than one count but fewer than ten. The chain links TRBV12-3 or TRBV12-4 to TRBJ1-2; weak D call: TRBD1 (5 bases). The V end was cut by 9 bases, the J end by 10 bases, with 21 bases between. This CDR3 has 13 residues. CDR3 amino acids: CASSGRAGKVYTF. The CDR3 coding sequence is TGTGCCAGTTCTGGTCGGGCAGGGAAAGTCTACACCTTC.

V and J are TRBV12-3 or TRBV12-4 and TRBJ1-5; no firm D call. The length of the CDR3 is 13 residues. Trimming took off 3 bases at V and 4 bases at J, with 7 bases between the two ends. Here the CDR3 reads CASSLRQNQPQHF. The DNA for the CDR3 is TGTGCCAGCAGTTTGAGGCAGAATCAGCCCCAGCATTTT.

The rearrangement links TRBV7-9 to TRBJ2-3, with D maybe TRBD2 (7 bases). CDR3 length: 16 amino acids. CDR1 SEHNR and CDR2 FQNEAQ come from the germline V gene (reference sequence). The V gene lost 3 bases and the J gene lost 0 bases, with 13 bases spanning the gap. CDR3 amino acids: CASSFGGPESTDTQYF. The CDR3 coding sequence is TGTGCCAGCAGCTTCGGGGGGCCAGAAAGCACAGATACGCAGTATTTT.

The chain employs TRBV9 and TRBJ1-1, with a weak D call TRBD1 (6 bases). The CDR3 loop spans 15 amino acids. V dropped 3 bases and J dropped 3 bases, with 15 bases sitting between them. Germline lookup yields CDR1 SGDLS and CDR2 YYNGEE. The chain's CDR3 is CASSARQAPDTEAFF. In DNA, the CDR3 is TGTGCCAGCAGCGCTAGACAGGCCCCGGACACTGAAGCTTTCTTT.

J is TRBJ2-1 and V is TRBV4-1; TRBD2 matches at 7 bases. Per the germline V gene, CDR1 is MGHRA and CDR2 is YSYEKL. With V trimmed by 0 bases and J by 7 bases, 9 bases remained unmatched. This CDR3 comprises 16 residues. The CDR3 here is CASSQDLTSETNEQFF. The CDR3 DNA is TGCGCCAGCAGCCAAGATCTTACTAGCGAGACAAATGAGCAGTTCTTC.

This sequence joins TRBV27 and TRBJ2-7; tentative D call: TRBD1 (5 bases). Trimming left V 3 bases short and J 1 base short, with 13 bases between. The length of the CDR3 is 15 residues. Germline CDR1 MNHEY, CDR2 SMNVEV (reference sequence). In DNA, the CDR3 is TGTGCCAGCAGTTTGACAGAGTCAATTTCCTACGAGCAGTACTTC. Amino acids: CASSLTESISYEQYF.

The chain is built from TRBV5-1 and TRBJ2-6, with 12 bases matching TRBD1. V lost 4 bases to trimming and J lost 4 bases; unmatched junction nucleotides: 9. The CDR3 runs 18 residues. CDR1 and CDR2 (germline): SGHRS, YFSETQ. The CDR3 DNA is TGCGCCAGCAGCGGGAGGGGACAGGGGGCGCCAGGGGCCAACGTCCTGACTTTC. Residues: CASSGRGQGAPGANVLTF.

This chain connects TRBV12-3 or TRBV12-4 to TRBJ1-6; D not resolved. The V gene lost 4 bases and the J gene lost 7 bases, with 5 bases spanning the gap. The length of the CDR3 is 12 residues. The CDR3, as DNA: TGTGCCAGCAGTTACAGCAATTCACCCCTCCACTTT. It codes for CASSYSNSPLHF.

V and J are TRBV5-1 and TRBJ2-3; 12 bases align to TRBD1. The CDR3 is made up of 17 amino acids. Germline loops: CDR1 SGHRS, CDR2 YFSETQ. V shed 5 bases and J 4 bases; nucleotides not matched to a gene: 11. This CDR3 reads CASSKNPGTGGADTQYF. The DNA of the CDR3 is TGCGCCAGCAGTAAAAATCCCGGGACAGGGGGCGCAGATACGCAGTATTTT.

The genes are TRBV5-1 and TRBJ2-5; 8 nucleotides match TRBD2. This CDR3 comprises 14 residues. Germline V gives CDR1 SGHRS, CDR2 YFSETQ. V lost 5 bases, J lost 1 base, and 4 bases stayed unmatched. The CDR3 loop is CASRNSGVQETQYF. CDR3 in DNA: TGCGCCAGCAGAAATAGCGGGGTCCAAGAGACCCAGTACTTC.

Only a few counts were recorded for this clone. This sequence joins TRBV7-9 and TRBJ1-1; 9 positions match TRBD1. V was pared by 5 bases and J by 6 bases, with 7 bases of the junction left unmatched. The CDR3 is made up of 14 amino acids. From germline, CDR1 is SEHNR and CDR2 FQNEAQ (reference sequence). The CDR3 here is CASSPRDRVPEAFF. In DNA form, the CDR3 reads TGTGCCAGCAGCCCGCGGGACAGGGTCCCTGAAGCTTTCTTT.

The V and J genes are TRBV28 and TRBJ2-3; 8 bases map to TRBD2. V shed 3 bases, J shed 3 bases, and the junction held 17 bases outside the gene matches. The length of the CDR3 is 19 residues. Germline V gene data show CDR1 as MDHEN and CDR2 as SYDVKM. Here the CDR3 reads CASSFPRASGQIQTDTQYF. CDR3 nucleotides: TGTGCCAGCAGTTTTCCTCGGGCTAGCGGGCAAATCCAGACAGATACGCAGTATTTT.

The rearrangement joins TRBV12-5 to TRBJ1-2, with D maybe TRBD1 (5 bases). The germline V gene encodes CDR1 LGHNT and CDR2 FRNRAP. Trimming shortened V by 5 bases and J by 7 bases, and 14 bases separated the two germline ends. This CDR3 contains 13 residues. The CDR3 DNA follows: TGTGCTAGTGGTCTTGAGGAAGGGGTTGGCTACACCTTC. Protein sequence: CASGLEEGVGYTF.

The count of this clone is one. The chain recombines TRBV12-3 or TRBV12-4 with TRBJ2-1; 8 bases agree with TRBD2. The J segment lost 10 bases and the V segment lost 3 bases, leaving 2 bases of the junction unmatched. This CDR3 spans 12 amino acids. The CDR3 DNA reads TGTGCCAGCAGTTTCTCTAGCGGGGAGCAGTTCTTC. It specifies CASSFSSGEQFF.

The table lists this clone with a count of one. The chain's CDR3 is CATSRLAGGQTGELFF. CDR3 coding DNA: TGTGCCACCAGCAGATTAGCGGGAGGGCAAACCGGGGAGCTGTTTTTT. The chain is built from TRBV15 and TRBJ2-2, with TRBD2 matching over 11 bases. V was pared by 2 bases and J by 5 bases, with 4 bases of the junction left unmatched. CDR3 size: 16 residues. Germline loops: CDR1 LNHNV, CDR2 YYDKDF (reference sequence).

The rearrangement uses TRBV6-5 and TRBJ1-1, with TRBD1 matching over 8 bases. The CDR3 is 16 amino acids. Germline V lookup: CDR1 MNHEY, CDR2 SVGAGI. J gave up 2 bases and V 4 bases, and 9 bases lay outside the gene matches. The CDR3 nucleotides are TGTGCCAGCAGTTCCCGCGGGACAGGACCTAACACTGAAGCTTTCTTT. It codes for CASSSRGTGPNTEAFF.

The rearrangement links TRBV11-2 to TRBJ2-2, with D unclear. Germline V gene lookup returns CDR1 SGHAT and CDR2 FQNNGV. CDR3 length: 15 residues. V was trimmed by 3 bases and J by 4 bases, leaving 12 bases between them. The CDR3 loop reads CASSFLNAVTGELFF. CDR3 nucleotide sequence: TGTGCCAGCAGCTTCTTAAACGCGGTCACCGGGGAGCTGTTTTTT.

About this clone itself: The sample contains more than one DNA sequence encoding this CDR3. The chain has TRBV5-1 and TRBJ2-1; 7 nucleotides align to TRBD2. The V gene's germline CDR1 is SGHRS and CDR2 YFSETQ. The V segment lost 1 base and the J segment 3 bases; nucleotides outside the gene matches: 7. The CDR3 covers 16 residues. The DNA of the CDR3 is TGCGCCAGCAGCTTGAGGGCTAGCGGAGTCTACAATGAGCAGTTCTTC. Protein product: CASSLRASGVYNEQFF.

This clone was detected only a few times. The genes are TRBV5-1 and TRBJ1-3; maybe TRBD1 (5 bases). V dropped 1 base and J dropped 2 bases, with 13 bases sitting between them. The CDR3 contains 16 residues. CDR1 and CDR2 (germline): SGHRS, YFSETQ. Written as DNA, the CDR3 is TGCGCCAGCAGCTTGTCGGTGGGGCTCGCTGGAAACACCATATATTTT. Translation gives CASSLSVGLAGNTIYF.

CDR3 sequence (DNA): TGCAGCGTTGAAGATGACAGGGAGTACGAGCAGTACTTC. Amino acids: CSVEDDREYEQYF. The gene calls are TRBV29-1 and TRBJ2-7; 7 bases align to TRBD1. Germline V gives CDR1 SQVTM, CDR2 ANQGSEA. CDR3 size: 13 residues. Unmatched junction bases numbered 3, after V lost 0 bases and J lost 4 bases.

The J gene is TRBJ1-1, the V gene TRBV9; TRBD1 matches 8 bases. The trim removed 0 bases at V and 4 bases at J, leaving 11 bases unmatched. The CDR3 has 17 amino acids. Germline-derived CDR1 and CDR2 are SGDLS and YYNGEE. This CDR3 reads CASSVEPGQAWSTEAFF. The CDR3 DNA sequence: TGTGCCAGCAGCGTAGAACCGGGACAGGCTTGGAGCACTGAAGCTTTCTTT.

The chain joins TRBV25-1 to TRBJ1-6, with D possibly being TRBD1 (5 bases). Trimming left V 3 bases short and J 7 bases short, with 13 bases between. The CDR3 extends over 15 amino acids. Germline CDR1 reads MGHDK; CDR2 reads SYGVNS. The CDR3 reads CASSDAREGNSPLHF. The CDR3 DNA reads TGTGCCAGCAGTGACGCGCGGGAGGGGAATTCACCCCTCCACTTT.

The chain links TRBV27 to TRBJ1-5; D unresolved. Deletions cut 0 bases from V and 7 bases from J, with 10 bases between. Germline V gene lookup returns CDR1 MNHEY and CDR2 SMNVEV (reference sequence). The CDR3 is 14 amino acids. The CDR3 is CASSLSAGVQPQHF. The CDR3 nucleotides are TGTGCCAGCAGTTTATCGGCTGGAGTGCAGCCCCAGCATTTT.